The 7 T cell receptor beta chains reported below all come from one sample, sequenced in a study of blood T cell repertoires in COVID-19. Profiled with immunoSEQ multiplex PCR; TCRdb holds only in-frame clones, not every one. This sample has around 400,000 clones; 80% to 95% occur once, and the top ten carry roughly 0.9%. The sequencing sample was made of PBMCs or T cells enriched from blood (not recorded which). The source is a woman between 40 and 50 years old who had been exposed to COVID-19.

This clone was picked up one time. The rearrangement joins TRBV19 to TRBJ2-1; 7 positions match TRBD1. V was pared by 2 bases and J by 9 bases, with 1 base of the junction left unmatched. CDR3 length equals 12 residues. Germline V lookup: CDR1 LNHDA, CDR2 SQIVND (reference sequence). CDR3 protein: CASSIRGREQFF. Here the CDR3 DNA reads TGTGCCAGTAGTATAAGGGGGCGTGAGCAGTTCTTC.

In this sample, this clone turned up once. The chain has TRBV2 and TRBJ1-5; TRBD1 might be the D (6 bases). V was pared by 7 bases and J by 0 bases, with 13 bases between. In germline, CDR1 is SNHLY, CDR2 FYNNEI. This CDR3 region has 15 residues. The DNA of the CDR3 is TGTGCCAGCAAGCAGGGGTCGGGTAGCAATCAGCCCCAGCATTTT. Translating gives CASKQGSGSNQPQHF.

The genes are TRBV19 and TRBJ1-1; the D gene is possibly TRBD1 (6 bases). CDR1 and CDR2 from the germline V gene are LNHDA and SQIVND (reference sequence). This CDR3 region has 18 residues. Trimming left V 7 bases short and J 1 base short, with 25 bases between. CDR3 in amino acids: CASNDVGGAGARNTEAFF. DNA for the CDR3: TGTGCCAGTAATGATGTTGGGGGGGCAGGAGCTCGGAACACTGAAGCTTTCTTT.

This clone occurred once. The chain recombines TRBV18 with TRBJ2-1; D uncertain. The CDR3 extends over 16 amino acids. V lost 3 bases to trimming and J lost 9 bases, with 21 bases between them. CDR1 and CDR2 (germline): KGHSH, LQKENI. CDR3 DNA sequence: TGTGCCAGCTCACCCTCGAGCACGAGTAGCCCCAGTGAGCAGTTCTTC. It translates to CASSPSSTSSPSEQFF.

V is TRBV12-5 and J is TRBJ1-1; D remains unclear. V was clipped by 0 bases and J by 10 bases, with 15 bases between them. CDR3 size: 14 residues. In germline, CDR1 is LGHNT, CDR2 FRNRAP. The CDR3 here is CASGLVPPYPSAFF. The CDR3 DNA is TGTGCTAGTGGTTTGGTACCCCCCTACCCTTCAGCTTTCTTT.

The chain is built from TRBV5-6 and TRBJ1-2; 7 nucleotides match TRBD1. The germline V gene has CDR1 SGHDT and CDR2 YYEEEE. The CDR3 is 14 residues long. V shed 4 bases and J 6 bases; nucleotides not matched to a gene: 9. In DNA form, the CDR3 reads TGTGCCAGCAGCCCCGTGGGACAGCCAAATGGCTACACCTTC. Translating gives CASSPVGQPNGYTF.

This chain connects TRBV30 to TRBJ2-7; maybe TRBD2 (5 bases). This CDR3 is 16 amino acids long. CDR1 is GTSNPN and CDR2 is SVGIG in the germline V gene (reference sequence). With 0 bases removed from V and 5 bases from J, the gap between germline ends came to 20 bases. In nucleotides, the CDR3 is TGTGCCTGGAGTGTCTTAGGGTCTGTTAGGGAGCACGAGCAGTACTTC. It encodes CAWSVLGSVREHEQYF.